The 28 T cell receptor beta chains listed next were all sequenced from one sample in a study of cytomegalovirus exposure and HLA in healthy donors (dated by TCRdb to 2016 to 2017). Library method: the immunoSEQ multiplex PCR assay. The multiplex PCR relied on a mix of 60 forward primers for TCR Vbeta segments and 13 reverse primers for TCR Jbeta segments. TCRdb's version of the immuneACCESS table is confined to in-frame rearrangements and falls short of the full clone set. An unresolved V gene accounts for under half of the shortfall where checked; the remainder is of unknown origin. The data table for this sample lists 50,000 to 80,000 clones. The ten largest clonotypes hold 3.5% to 4% of the sample. Sequencing was performed on PBMCs. These receptor sequences come from a woman between 18 and 29 years old in good health and CMV-seronegative.

The genes are TRBV6-1 and TRBJ1-1; D remains ambiguous. CDR3 size: 15 residues. The ends were cut back, 4 bases at V and 0 bases at J, with 12 bases in the middle. CDR1 MNHNS and CDR2 SASEGT come from the germline V gene. The CDR3 nucleotides read TGTGCCAGCAGTGTCCATATAGATCTGAACACTGAAGCTTTCTTT. Translation gives CASSVHIDLNTEAFF.

The genes are TRBV5-1 and TRBJ2-7, with no clear D. Germline CDR1 is SGHRS and CDR2 is YFSETQ. V lost 0 bases to trimming and J lost 4 bases, with 14 bases between them. The CDR3 sequence is 15 residues long. This CDR3 reads CASSLDTTSQYEQYF. CDR3 DNA sequence: TGCGCCAGCAGCTTGGACACTACGAGCCAATACGAGCAGTACTTC.

The CDR3 coding sequence is TGTGCCTGGACCAGACTAGCGGGAGTACGCGGCGAGCAGTACTTC. Protein sequence: CAWTRLAGVRGEQYF. This chain joins TRBV30 and TRBJ2-7, with 12 bases identical to TRBD2. J was trimmed by 6 bases and V by 4 bases; bases with no gene match: 10. The CDR3 length is 15 residues. Germline V gene lookup returns CDR1 GTSNPN and CDR2 SVGIG (reference sequence).

The rearrangement uses TRBV7-9 and TRBJ2-2, with 8 bases fitting TRBD2. The length of the CDR3 is 16 residues. V lost 5 bases, J lost 6 bases, and 11 bases stayed unmatched. Germline V gene sequence: CDR1 SEHNR, CDR2 FQNEAQ (reference sequence). This CDR3 is CASSRGGLPGPGELFF. The CDR3 DNA reads TGTGCCAGCAGCCGGGGGGGGCTCCCTGGGCCCGGGGAGCTGTTTTTT.

V usage is TRBV27 and J usage is TRBJ1-2; D remains ambiguous. Trimming stripped 3 bases from V and 9 bases from J, with 11 bases between. Germline CDR1 is MNHEY and CDR2 is SMNVEV (reference sequence). The CDR3 extends over 12 amino acids. The CDR3 DNA sequence: TGTGCCAGCAGTTTTTTCGGGGAAAGCTACACCTTC. Amino acid sequence: CASSFFGESYTF.

The chain has TRBV6-5 and TRBJ2-1, with 11 bases fitting TRBD2. V was pared by 6 bases and J by 13 bases, with 11 bases of the junction left unmatched. The CDR3 sequence is 14 residues long. The germline CDR1 and CDR2 sequences are MNHEY and SVGAGI. CDR3 amino acids: CASSPPLTSGVQFF. As DNA, the CDR3 is TGTGCCAGCAGCCCCCCCCTGACTAGCGGGGTACAGTTCTTC.

The gene calls are TRBV18 and TRBJ2-7; D is perhaps TRBD1 (5 bases). Germline CDR1 reads KGHSH; CDR2 reads LQKENI. This CDR3 is 14 amino acids long. The germline V and J ends were trimmed by 3 bases and 1 base, with 10 bases remaining between them. As DNA, the CDR3 is TGTGCCAGCTCACCCCCGGCAGGGTCCTACGAGCAGTACTTC. Translating gives CASSPPAGSYEQYF.

V gene TRBV27 combines with J gene TRBJ2-7; tentative D call: TRBD2 (5 bases). The CDR3 is made up of 14 amino acids. Germline V gene sequence: CDR1 MNHEY, CDR2 SMNVEV (reference sequence). V was shortened by 3 bases and J by 2 bases, with 11 bases between the two germline ends. CDR3 sequence (DNA): TGTGCCAGCAGTTTTGGCCCCGGGGCCTACGAGCAGTACTTC. It codes for CASSFGPGAYEQYF.

The chain uses TRBV19 and TRBJ2-7, with D possibly TRBD1 on 6 matching bases. Deletions cut 6 bases from V and 6 bases from J, with 15 bases between. The germline V gene has CDR1 LNHDA and CDR2 SQIVND (reference sequence). The CDR3 has 13 amino acids. CDR3: CASSPVQGLEQYF. CDR3 DNA sequence: TGTGCCAGTAGCCCCGTACAGGGTCTCGAGCAGTACTTC. Full variable domain (missing parts from reference TRBV19 and TRBJ2-7): DGGITQSPKYLFRKEGQNVTLSCEQNLNHDAMYWYRQDPGQGLRLIYYSQIVNDFQKGDIAEGYSVSREKKESFPLTVTSAQKNPTAFYLCASSPVQGLEQYFGPGTRLTVT.

V is TRBV4-1 and J is TRBJ1-1; 7 bases line up with TRBD1. CDR1 and CDR2 from the germline V gene are MGHRA and YSYEKL. There are 16 residues in the CDR3. The V and J ends lost 1 base and 2 bases, in that order; junction bases with no gene match: 7. The CDR3 DNA reads TGCGCCAGCAGCCAAGTTCCACAGGGGACCAACACTGAAGCTTTCTTT. This translates into CASSQVPQGTNTEAFF.

The chain uses TRBV30 and TRBJ2-7, with 7 bases matching TRBD1. CDR3 size: 15 residues. With 8 bases clipped from V and 0 bases from J, the junction kept 13 bases outside the gene matches. From germline, CDR1 is GTSNPN and CDR2 SVGIG (reference sequence). The CDR3, as DNA: TGTGCCGCCAAAAGGGGGCCAGGAAGCTCCTACGAGCAGTACTTC. This encodes CAAKRGPGSSYEQYF.

The rearrangement uses TRBV6-1 and TRBJ1-4; 11 bases map to TRBD1. J lost 12 bases, V lost 5 bases, and 2 bases had no gene match. Germline V gene data show CDR1 as MNHNS and CDR2 as SASEGT. The length of the CDR3 is 12 residues. In DNA, the CDR3 is TGTGCCAGCAGTTGGGGACAGGGGGAACTGTTTTTT. Protein: CASSWGQGELFF.

The chain is built from TRBV9 and TRBJ2-1; TRBD2 agrees at 12 bases. Germline CDR1 is SGDLS and CDR2 is YYNGEE. This CDR3 is 15 amino acids long. J gave up 8 bases and V 4 bases, and 7 bases lay outside the gene matches. The CDR3 coding sequence is TGTGCCAGCAGCTTGACTAGCGGGAGTACCGATGAGCAGTTCTTC. It codes for CASSLTSGSTDEQFF.

The chain couples TRBV4-1 to TRBJ1-3, with 10 bases that match TRBD1. The CDR3 sequence is 16 residues long. Per germline, CDR1 MGHRA and CDR2 YSYEKL. V was pared by 1 base and J by 7 bases, with 7 bases of the junction left unmatched. In DNA, the CDR3 is TGCGCCAGCAGCCAAGCCCCGGGACAGGGGTGGAACACCATATATTTT. Translating it yields CASSQAPGQGWNTIYF.

The chain links TRBV5-1 to TRBJ1-1; D is perhaps TRBD1 (6 bases). CDR3 length equals 14 residues. CDR1 and CDR2 (germline): SGHRS, YFSETQ. V dropped 4 bases and J dropped 2 bases, with 12 bases sitting between them. CDR3 bases: TGCGCCAGCAGCGCACAGGGCCCTAACACTGAAGCTTTCTTT. As protein: CASSAQGPNTEAFF.

The rearrangement joins TRBV9 to TRBJ2-7, with 8 nucleotides matching TRBD2. CDR3 length: 15 amino acids. Germline V gene sequence: CDR1 SGDLS, CDR2 YYNGEE. V lost 2 bases, J lost 0 bases, and 4 bases stayed unmatched. In nucleotides, the CDR3 is TGTGCCAGCAGCGTTAGCGGGGAGAGCTCCTACGAGCAGTACTTC. Its translation: CASSVSGESSYEQYF.

The V and J genes are TRBV5-6 and TRBJ2-6; no definite D call. This CDR3 spans 14 amino acids. CDR1 is SGHDT, CDR2 YYEEEE, per germline. Trimming removed 3 bases at V and 4 bases at J, with 8 bases between. CDR3: CASSYLTGANVLTF. As DNA, the CDR3 is TGTGCCAGCAGCTATCTAACGGGGGCCAACGTCCTGACTTTC.

The rearrangement uses TRBV7-9 and TRBJ2-2, with TRBD2 as a possible D gene (5 bases). The CDR3 covers 17 residues. Germline CDR1 reads SEHNR; CDR2 reads FQNEAQ (reference sequence). V was pared by 0 bases and J by 2 bases, with 13 bases between. CDR3 coding DNA: TGTGCCAGCAGCTTAGCGGAGGATTTCAGCAACACCGGGGAGCTGTTTTTT. It yields the protein CASSLAEDFSNTGELFF.

CDR3 bases: TGTGCCAGCAGCCCGGCGAGCGGGCCCGCCTACGAGCAGTACTTC. Amino acids: CASSPASGPAYEQYF. The V call is TRBV9, the J call TRBJ2-7; D is perhaps TRBD2 (6 bases). The germline V gene encodes CDR1 SGDLS and CDR2 YYNGEE. This CDR3 comprises 15 residues. The V end lost 4 bases, the J end lost 2 bases, and 16 bases lay between the germline ends.

The chain joins TRBV4-1 to TRBJ1-6; 8 bases fit TRBD1. The junction had 8 bases not matched to a gene; V was cut back by 3 bases and J by 10 bases. Germline V gene sequence: CDR1 MGHRA, CDR2 YSYEKL. The CDR3 runs 15 residues. The DNA of the CDR3 is TGCGCCAGCAGCCAGACAGGGGAATTTAGATCACCCCTCCACTTT. This encodes CASSQTGEFRSPLHF.

The genes are TRBV28 and TRBJ2-1; 7 nucleotides align to TRBD1. The CDR3 has 15 residues. With 6 bases clipped from V and 0 bases from J, the junction kept 5 bases outside the gene matches. The V gene's germline CDR1 is MDHEN and CDR2 SYDVKM. DNA of the CDR3: TGTGCCAGCAGCAGGGGGAGAAGCTCCTACAATGAGCAGTTCTTC. Amino acids: CASSRGRSSYNEQFF.

The genes are TRBV19 and TRBJ2-4; D is undetermined. CDR1 is LNHDA, CDR2 SQIVND, per germline (reference sequence). The CDR3 has 10 amino acids. With 5 bases removed from V and 9 bases from J, the gap between germline ends came to 5 bases. Here the CDR3 DNA reads TGTGCCAGTAGTTCCGGCATTCAGTACTTC. Translation: CASSSGIQYF. The full variable domain, with the rest looked up from reference TRBV19 and TRBJ2-4, is DGGITQSPKYLFRKEGQNVTLSCEQNLNHDAMYWYRQDPGQGLRLIYYSQIVNDFQKGDIAEGYSVSREKKESFPLTVTSAQKNPTAFYLCASSSGIQYFGAGTRLSVL.

The chain is built from TRBV10-1 and TRBJ2-3; the D gene is possibly TRBD2 (6 bases). CDR3 length equals 16 residues. The germline CDR1 and CDR2 sequences are WNHNN and SYGVQD (reference sequence). V was shortened by 1 base and J by 1 base, with 12 bases between the two germline ends. CDR3 nucleotides: TGCGCCAGCAGTGAGTACGGGGAGGTGGGCACAGATACGCAGTATTTT. Protein: CASSEYGEVGTDTQYF.

The genes are TRBV29-1 and TRBJ2-5; D ambiguous. V was shortened by 3 bases and J by 3 bases, with 14 bases between the two germline ends. Germline CDR1 reads SQVTM; CDR2 reads ANQGSEA. CDR3 size: 14 residues. The CDR3 sequence: CSVDSRCAKETQYF. CDR3 coding DNA: TGCAGCGTTGACTCGCGCTGTGCAAAAGAGACCCAGTACTTC.

The chain carries TRBV29-1 and TRBJ2-2, with D uncertain. This CDR3 comprises 11 residues. Per the germline V gene, CDR1 is SQVTM and CDR2 is ANQGSEA. Trimming removed 6 bases at V and 1 base at J, with 3 bases between. This chain's CDR3 is CSVQNTGELFF. The CDR3 DNA reads TGCAGCGTACAGAACACCGGGGAGCTGTTTTTT.

This chain uses TRBV29-1 with TRBJ2-5; TRBD1 might be the D (6 bases). V lost 7 bases, J lost 0 bases, and 21 bases lay in between. Germline V lookup: CDR1 SQVTM, CDR2 ANQGSEA. There are 16 residues in the CDR3. This CDR3 is CSAADTGHWDQETQYF. CDR3 in DNA: TGCAGCGCAGCCGATACGGGACACTGGGACCAAGAGACCCAGTACTTC. The full variable domain, its missing parts supplied by reference TRBV29-1 and TRBJ2-5, is SAVISQKPSRDICQRGTSLTIQCQVDSQVTMMFWYRQQPGQSLTLIATANQGSEATYESGFVIDKFPISRPNLTFSTLTVSNMSPEDSSIYLCSAADTGHWDQETQYFGPGTRLLVL.

This rearrangement joins TRBV29-1 to TRBJ2-1; a weak D match, TRBD2 (6 bases). Trimming left V 0 bases short and J 11 bases short, with 23 bases between. This CDR3 comprises 16 residues. Germline assignment: CDR1 SQVTM and CDR2 ANQGSEA. For the CDR3, the DNA is TGCAGCGTTGAAGATGGAGCCCGTTCGGTGGGAGGTAAGCAGTTCTTC. Its translation is CSVEDGARSVGGKQFF.

The rearrangement links TRBV19 to TRBJ1-5; 9 positions match TRBD1. The CDR3 is 18 amino acids. Germline V gene data show CDR1 as LNHDA and CDR2 as SQIVND (reference sequence). The J segment lost 0 bases and the V segment lost 6 bases, leaving 12 bases of the junction unmatched. The chain's CDR3 is CASRGQGGWGISNQPQHF. The CDR3 DNA reads as TGTGCCAGTAGGGGACAGGGAGGATGGGGTATTAGCAATCAGCCCCAGCATTTT.